This T cell receptor beta chain derives from a study of T-cell reconstitution after alpha-beta-depleted transplantation in children. This clonotype was counted ten times or more. During its preparation, the TCRbeta library received unique molecular identifiers. TCRdb analysed the PCR reads with MiXCR anew, one entry per CDR3 protein. The sample shows around 410,000 distinct CDR3 sequences, roughly a tenth of them seen only once. Germline-derived CDR1 and CDR2 are SGHDT and YYEEEE. Trimming took off 5 bases at V and 14 bases at J, with 19 bases between the two ends. The CDR3 totals 12 residues. Source: PBMCs from the stem cell graft donor, taken from the stem cell graft. The rearrangement links TRBV5-6 to TRBJ1-2; no reliable D call. The TCR comes from a human donor who donated a stem cell graft to a child with acute myeloid leukemia. The CDR3 DNA follows: TGTGCCAGCAGTTACTTACGGGCCTCAGAGACCTTC. The encoded protein is CASSYLRASETF. Filled out from reference TRBV5-6 and TRBJ1-2, the complete variable domain reads DAGVTQSPTHLIKTRGQQVTLRCSPKSGHDTVSWYQQALGQGPQFIFQYYEEEERQRGNFPDRFSGHQFPNYSSELNVNALLLGDSALYLCASSYLRASETFGSGTRLTVV.